The 21 T cell receptor beta chains reported below all come from one sample, sequenced in a study of T cell repertoires in cytomegalovirus infection (dated by TCRdb to between 2017 and 2020). The sequencer was an Illumina HiSeq 1500. The raw public reads went through TCRdb reprocessing: fastp at Q25, MiXCR clone calling, in-frame beta chains kept. Each CDR3 protein gets just one entry, which takes the most common genes and DNA from the rows behind it. The sample table records under 200,000 distinct CDR3 sequences; 8% to 10% of these occur just once. The top ten constitute approximately 4.6% of the sample. Specimen: PBMCs. Receptors originate from a human donor in good health (CMV status not recorded). Some clones in this sample may be carry-over from other donors' samples.

The gene calls are TRBV6-1 and TRBJ1-5; 7 bases map to TRBD1. The CDR3 runs to 14 residues. J gave up 3 bases and V 3 bases, and 2 bases lay outside the gene matches. CDR1 MNHNS and CDR2 SASEGT come from the germline V gene. Here the CDR3 reads CASSEGQNNQPQHF. CDR3 nucleotides: TGTGCCAGCAGTGAGGGACAGAACAATCAGCCCCAGCATTTT.

This clonotype has just a few counts. V is TRBV7-2 and J is TRBJ2-5, with D perhaps being TRBD1 or TRBD2 (5 bases each). This CDR3 is built from 14 residues. V lost 1 base and J lost 4, with 10 bases in between. Per germline, CDR1 SGHTA and CDR2 FQGNSA. CDR3 sequence (DNA): TGTGCCAGCAGCTTAGGGGACCGGCTAGAGACCCAGTACTTC. This translates into CASSLGDRLETQYF.

In its sample, this clonotype was seen many times. The gene calls are TRBV7-2 and TRBJ1-1, with a possible D match to TRBD1 (5 bases). This CDR3 is built from 13 residues. Germline V lookup: CDR1 SGHTA, CDR2 FQGNSA. V was shortened by 0 bases and J by 6 bases, with 8 bases between the two germline ends. The CDR3 loop is CASSLAGRAEAFF. The CDR3 region has the DNA TGTGCCAGCAGCTTAGCCGGCAGGGCTGAAGCTTTCTTT.

In its sample, this clonotype was seen many times. The gene calls are TRBV29-1 and TRBJ2-7; 14 positions match TRBD2. After removal of 2 bases from V and 3 bases from J, the junction contained 6 bases not matched to a gene. Germline CDR1 SQVTM, CDR2 ANQGSEA. This CDR3 has 16 residues. The CDR3 DNA follows: TGCAGCGTTGAATGGGTGGGGACTAGCGGGAGCTACGAGCAGTACTTC. Its protein is CSVEWVGTSGSYEQYF.

The chain combines TRBV20-1 with TRBJ2-5; 10 bases are a match to TRBD2. The J segment lost 1 base and the V segment lost 5 bases, leaving 4 bases of the junction unmatched. CDR1 DFQATT and CDR2 SNEGSKA come from the germline V gene (reference sequence). The CDR3 is made up of 14 amino acids. The CDR3 DNA sequence: TGCAGTGCTGTAAGCGGGAGGGCCCAAGAGACCCAGTACTTC. It codes for CSAVSGRAQETQYF.

In its sample, this clonotype was seen many times. The V call is TRBV4-1, the J call TRBJ2-5; TRBD1 agrees at 8 bases. Germline CDR1 is MGHRA and CDR2 is YSYEKL. Trimming removed 1 base from V and 1 base from J; junction bases left unmatched: 5. The CDR3 has 16 amino acids. The CDR3 spells CASSQGTGNSQETQYF. The CDR3 region has the DNA TGCGCCAGCAGCCAAGGGACAGGGAACAGCCAAGAGACCCAGTACTTC.

This clonotype has only a few counts. This rearrangement joins TRBV19 to TRBJ1-2; D may be TRBD1 (5 bases). The germline V gene has CDR1 LNHDA and CDR2 SQIVND (reference sequence). This CDR3 region has 14 residues. Trimming removed 4 bases at V and 7 bases at J, with 16 bases between. The CDR3 coding sequence is TGTGCCAGTAGTACCGGGGACCATATGCGTGGCTACACCTTC. It is translated as CASSTGDHMRGYTF.

There are many counts of this clonotype. The V gene is TRBV6-4, the J gene TRBJ2-1; D is uncertain. Trimming stripped 3 bases from V and 9 bases from J, with 15 bases between. Germline loops: CDR1 MRHNA, CDR2 SNTAGT. This CDR3 has 14 amino acids. CDR3 sequence (DNA): TGTGCCAGCAGTGAAGAAATCTTCCTCCCTGAGCAGTTCTTC. Its protein product is CASSEEIFLPEQFF.

The table lists this clonotype with many counts. The rearrangement links TRBV11-3 to TRBJ2-5; D is perhaps TRBD2 (5 bases). Trimming took off 1 base at V and 0 bases at J, with 6 bases between the two ends. Germline assignment: CDR1 SGHNT and CDR2 YENEEA. This CDR3 has 14 residues. CDR3 DNA sequence: TGTGCCAGCAGCTTAGCGGGGAACCAAGAGACCCAGTACTTC. It is translated as CASSLAGNQETQYF. Full variable domain (missing parts from reference TRBV11-3 and TRBJ2-5): EAGVVQSPRYKIIEKKQPVAFWCNPISGHNTLYWYLQNLGQGPELLIRYENEEAVDDSQLPKDRFSAERLKGVDSTLKIQPAELGDSAVYLCASSLAGNQETQYFGPGTRLLVL.

The chain uses TRBV20-1 and TRBJ1-2, with D maybe TRBD1 (5 bases). The V gene lost 3 bases and the J gene lost 5 bases, with 16 bases spanning the gap. This CDR3 comprises 14 residues. The germline CDR1 and CDR2 sequences are DFQATT and SNEGSKA (reference sequence). The CDR3 nucleotides read TGCAGTGCTAGTCGGCAGGGTTTTCAGTATGGCTACACCTTC. Its translation is CSASRQGFQYGYTF.

This clonotype has at least ten counts. CDR3 region: CASSDGGLAGTSTDTQYF. DNA for the CDR3: TGTGCCAGCAGTGATGGGGGACTAGCGGGCACTAGCACAGATACGCAGTATTTT. The chain couples TRBV25-1 to TRBJ2-3; 12 bases are a match to TRBD2. Germline CDR1 reads MGHDK; CDR2 reads SYGVNS. This CDR3 contains 18 residues. J gave up 0 bases and V 3 bases, and 7 bases lay outside the gene matches.

This clonotype came up a few times. V and J are TRBV12-3 or TRBV12-4 and TRBJ1-2; TRBD1 might be the D (6 bases). CDR3 length equals 14 residues. The V end lost 0 bases, the J end lost 4 bases, and 9 bases lay between the germline ends. For the CDR3, the DNA is TGTGCCAGCAGTTTAGCCGGCAGGGGCTATGGCTACACCTTC. It yields the protein CASSLAGRGYGYTF.

This clonotype came up a few times. The rearrangement links TRBV20-1 to TRBJ1-6, with a weak D call TRBD1 (5 bases). The CDR3 is 15 amino acids. Looked up from germline, CDR1 is DFQATT and CDR2 is SNEGSKA (reference sequence). V shed 5 bases and J shed 7 bases, with 18 bases lying between them. The CDR3, as DNA: TGCAGTGCTCTCCGAGACGGGGGTAGGAATTCACCCCTCCACTTT. Residues: CSALRDGGRNSPLHF.

About this clonotype: A clone one base away is much larger, so this may be a read error. The chain recombines TRBV5-4 with TRBJ2-1; TRBD2 agrees at 7 bases. This CDR3 is 17 amino acids long. Germline CDR1 is SGHNT and CDR2 is YYREEE (reference sequence). V dropped 4 bases and J dropped 0; count of bases not matched to a gene: 10. The CDR3 reads CASSRGLVVSSYNEQFF. The CDR3 nucleotides are TGTGCCAGCAGCCGAGGACTAGTCGTTAGCTCCTACAATGAGCAGTTCTTC.

This clonotype was recorded many times. The genes are TRBV5-6 and TRBJ2-1, with TRBD2 identical over 13 bases. This CDR3 comprises 18 residues. The germline gives CDR1 SGHDT, CDR2 YYEEEE. V lost 2 bases and J lost 9; bases outside the gene matches: 14. The CDR3: CASSFRTSGRGKRGEQFF. CDR3 bases: TGTGCCAGCAGCTTTCGGACTAGCGGGAGAGGAAAGAGAGGTGAGCAGTTCTTC.

The J gene is TRBJ1-4, the V gene TRBV5-1, with TRBD1 as a possible D gene (6 bases). V was clipped by 4 bases and J by 4 bases, with 11 bases between them. This CDR3 contains 14 residues. Looked up from germline, CDR1 is SGHRS and CDR2 is YFSETQ. CDR3 sequence (DNA): TGCGCCAGCAGCCCCGGACAGCTTAATGAAAAACTGTTTTTT. Its translation: CASSPGQLNEKLFF.

This clonotype was observed many times. The chain employs TRBV24-1 and TRBJ2-3, with D possibly being TRBD1 (5 bases). Trimming took 6 bases from V and 3 from J, leaving 15 bases between them. Germline CDR1 KGHDR, CDR2 SFDVKD. This CDR3 is built from 15 residues. DNA for the CDR3: TGTGCCACCAGTTCCAGCAGGGTAAGGACAGATACGCAGTATTTT. Translation gives CATSSSRVRTDTQYF.

The chain joins TRBV20-1 to TRBJ1-5, with a possible D match to TRBD1 (5 bases). The CDR3 loop spans 13 amino acids. V lost 2 bases, J lost 7 bases, and 12 bases lay in between. Germline V lookup: CDR1 DFQATT, CDR2 SNEGSKA (reference sequence). CDR3 DNA sequence: TGCAGTGCTAGACAGGGTGTTGGGCAGCCCCAGCATTTT. Protein: CSARQGVGQPQHF.

This clonotype was found many times. The V call is TRBV7-2, the J call TRBJ1-1; D unresolved. Trimming took 5 bases from V and 3 from J, leaving 16 bases between them. The CDR3 runs to 15 residues. Germline loops: CDR1 SGHTA, CDR2 FQGNSA. The CDR3 DNA sequence: TGTGCCAGCAGCCGGCAGCTCCCGGGAGACACTGAAGCTTTCTTT. It translates to CASSRQLPGDTEAFF.

V and J are TRBV7-9 and TRBJ2-2; D tentatively fits TRBD1 or TRBD2 (5 bases each). V was shortened by 2 bases and J by 0 bases, with 7 bases between the two germline ends. Germline CDR1 SEHNR, CDR2 FQNEAQ (reference sequence). CDR3 length: 15 amino acids. As DNA, the CDR3 is TGTGCCAGCAGCTTACAGGGAGCGAACACCGGGGAGCTGTTTTTT. Protein: CASSLQGANTGELFF.

This clonotype was recorded at least ten times. This chain connects TRBV4-1 to TRBJ2-3; D remains unclear. Germline CDR1 and CDR2: MGHRA and YSYEKL. The V gene lost 2 bases and the J gene lost 3 bases, with 6 bases spanning the gap. The CDR3 runs to 13 residues. The CDR3 spells CASSQTETDTQYF. CDR3 bases: TGCGCCAGCAGCCAAACGGAGACAGATACGCAGTATTTT.